Listed below are T cell receptor beta chains from one sample, sequenced in a study of shared clonotypes between healthy human individuals. Method: immunoSEQ multiplex PCR; TCRdb's copy keeps in-frame clones and lacks some. The sample consists of around 510,000 clones, about 96% of them appearing once. The sequencing input was naive CD4+ T cells sorted from blood. The receptors shown here come from a woman aged 25 to 39 in good health. Each CDR3 is given with its conserved first and last residue. A D gene is named only where the DNA matches it firmly. The size entry is marked missing in some rows and otherwise reads once, few, many or a size class.

CDR3nt	CDR3aa	abundance	v_gene	d_gene	j_gene
TGTGCCAGCTCACCTAGAACAGGGTCTTCTGACGTCCTGACTTTC	CASSPRTGSSDVLTF	once	TRBV18	-	TRBJ2-6
TGTGCCAGCAGTTCCGATCAGCCCCAGCATTTT	CASSSDQPQHF	-	TRBV28	-	TRBJ1-5
TGCGCCAGCAGCACGGGAGGCGAGGGCCAAGAGACCCAGTACTTC	CASSTGGEGQETQYF	-	TRBV5-1	TRBD2	TRBJ2-5
TGCAGCGCTACCCTTGAGGGACTAAATGAAAAACTGTTTTTT	CSATLEGLNEKLFF	-	TRBV29-1	-	TRBJ1-4
TGTGCCAGCACCCCACCGACTAGCGGGAGGAATGAGCAGTTCTTC	CASTPPTSGRNEQFF	-	TRBV6-5	TRBD2	TRBJ2-1
TGTGCCAGCAGTAAGACAGGGGGCACAGATACGCAGTATTTT	CASSKTGGTDTQYF	-	TRBV6-4	TRBD1	TRBJ2-3
TGTGCCAGCAGCGGGAACACTGAAGCTTTCTTT	CASSGNTEAFF	-	TRBV6-1	-	TRBJ1-1
TGTGCCAGCAGTACCGGGACACCCGAAGCTTTCTTT	CASSTGTPEAFF	-	TRBV28	-	TRBJ1-1
TGCGCCAGCAGGCCCCTGACACAGAATGGCAGGACCCAGTACTTC	CASRPLTQNGRTQYF	-	TRBV5-1	-	TRBJ2-5
TGTGCCAGCGGAAGGGGAAACTATGGCTACACCTTC	CASGRGNYGYTF	-	TRBV28	-	TRBJ1-2
TGTGCCAGTAGTGGTACAGTACAAGAGACCCAGTACTTC	CASSGTVQETQYF	-	TRBV19	-	TRBJ2-5
TGTGCCAGCAGTGCGGCGCAGGGTCATCGCACTGAAGCTTTCTTT	CASSAAQGHRTEAFF	-	TRBV2	-	TRBJ1-1
TGTGCCAGTAGGAGAGGAAATGGACAGGCTAACTATGGCTACACCTTC	CASRRGNGQANYGYTF	-	TRBV19	TRBD1	TRBJ1-2
TGTGCAACACCGGACAGGACCTACGAGCAGTACTTC	CATPDRTYEQYF	-	TRBV11-3	TRBD1	TRBJ2-7
TGTGCCATCAGTGGTTCGGGAGCGGATACGCAGTATTTT	CAISGSGADTQYF	-	TRBV10-3	-	TRBJ2-3
TGTGCCAGCAGTTACTCAGCGGGAGTGGTCACAGATACGCAGTATTTT	CASSYSAGVVTDTQYF	once	TRBV6-5	TRBD2	TRBJ2-3
TGTGCCAGCACTCTAGCTTGGGACAGGAGACAAGAGACCCAGTACTTC	CASTLAWDRRQETQYF	-	TRBV28	TRBD1	TRBJ2-5
TGTGCCAGCAGAGCGACAGATTATAGCAATCAGCCCCAGCATTTT	CASRATDYSNQPQHF	once	TRBV2	-	TRBJ1-5
TGTGCCAGCAGTCGGCGGAGGGGGCTTTACGAGCAGTACTTC	CASSRRRGLYEQYF	-	TRBV28	-	TRBJ2-7
TGTGCCACCAGCACTAGAGTGAGGGGCACTGAAGCTTTCTTT	CATSTRVRGTEAFF	-	TRBV15	-	TRBJ1-1
TGTGCCAGTAACGACAGGGCCACAGATACGCAGTATTTT	CASNDRATDTQYF	-	TRBV19	TRBD1	TRBJ2-3
TGTGCCAGCAGTTCGGGACAGTTGTTCTATGGCTACACCTTC	CASSSGQLFYGYTF	-	TRBV28	TRBD1	TRBJ1-2
TGTGCCAGCAGCTTGGCCATAGGGCAGCCTAATGAAAAACTGTTTTTT	CASSLAIGQPNEKLFF	-	TRBV5-8	-	TRBJ1-4
TGTGCCAGCAGCAAAGTAAGGGGACAGGGACCCGAGCAGTACTTC	CASSKVRGQGPEQYF	-	TRBV21-1	-	TRBJ2-7
TGTGCCAGCAGTCTTGGGGGGATCGTGGACGAGCAGTACTTC	CASSLGGIVDEQYF	-	TRBV2	-	TRBJ2-7
TGTGCCAGCAGTTTGGCAGGTATCAGCAATCAGCCCCAGCATTTT	CASSLAGISNQPQHF	few	TRBV28	-	TRBJ1-5
TGTGCCAGCAGCCCTCAACCCATAGGGGAGACCCAGTACTTC	CASSPQPIGETQYF	once	TRBV6-5	-	TRBJ2-5
TGTGCCAGCAGTACTCAGGGTGTATCTGGAAACACCATATATTTT	CASSTQGVSGNTIYF	-	TRBV11-2	-	TRBJ1-3
TGTGCCAGCAGTTCCGCCGGGACTAGCGGCACAGATACGCAGTATTTT	CASSSAGTSGTDTQYF	-	TRBV27	TRBD2	TRBJ2-3
TGTGCCAGTAGTATAAGACTAGGGTCTCCCTCTCTCAGCGATACGCAGTATTTT	CASSIRLGSPSLSDTQYF	-	TRBV19	-	TRBJ2-3
TGTGCCAGCAGAGCGGGGGACAGGGGACATAATCAGCCCCAGCATTTT	CASRAGDRGHNQPQHF	-	TRBV28	TRBD1	TRBJ1-5
TGTGCCAGCAGCGAGGACAGTAACTATGGCTACACCTTC	CASSEDSNYGYTF	-	TRBV5-6	-	TRBJ1-2
TGCGCCAGCAGCTTGTCAGGGGCTAGCAATCAGCCCCAGCATTTT	CASSLSGASNQPQHF	-	TRBV5-1	-	TRBJ1-5
TGTGCCAGCAGTTTTAGGGGAAAGCGCTACACCTTC	CASSFRGKRYTF	once	TRBV27	-	TRBJ1-2
TGTGCCAGCAGTCAGGAGGTTCGGGGGGCTGCTTTCTTT	CASSQEVRGAAFF	-	TRBV6-5	-	TRBJ1-1
TGTGCCAGCTCAAAGGGAGGGCCAGATACGCAGTATTTT	CASSKGGPDTQYF	-	TRBV18	TRBD2	TRBJ2-3
TGTGCCAGCTCCACCATAGCTGAAAAACTGTTTTTT	CASSTIAEKLFF	-	TRBV18	-	TRBJ1-4
TGTGCCAGCAGTTTAGAACCCCGGGGCCAGGGGCCTGTGGTGCAGTTCTTC	CASSLEPRGQGPVVQFF	once	TRBV27	-	TRBJ2-1
TGTGCCAGCCACAAGGGACATGGTGATTTCTTT	CASHKGHGDFF	-	TRBV2	-	TRBJ1-1
TGCAGTGAACTAGCGCAAGAGACCCAGTACTTC	CSELAQETQYF	-	TRBV20-1	TRBD2	TRBJ2-5
TGCGCCAGCAGCGCCCGGTGGTCGAACACCGGGGAGCTGTTTTTT	CASSARWSNTGELFF	-	TRBV4-1	-	TRBJ2-2
TGTGCCAGCAGCCCCCCCCCGGTGACAGGACTGGACGAGCAGTACTTC	CASSPPPVTGLDEQYF	-	TRBV28	-	TRBJ2-7
TGCGCCAGCAGCGAACAGGGGGCGCGCACTGAAGCTTTCTTT	CASSEQGARTEAFF	-	TRBV5-1	TRBD1	TRBJ1-1
TGTGCCAGCAGCCAGTTCAGGGCGACACCCTACGAGCAGTACTTC	CASSQFRATPYEQYF	-	TRBV14	-	TRBJ2-7
TGTGCCAGCAGCAACGGACTAGCGGGAGTAGAAGATACGCAGTATTTT	CASSNGLAGVEDTQYF	-	TRBV5-4	TRBD2	TRBJ2-3
TGTGCCAGCAGATGGGACAGGTTAGGTCAAGAGACCCAGTACTTC	CASRWDRLGQETQYF	-	TRBV7-8	TRBD1	TRBJ2-5